One sample yielded the 3 T cell receptor beta chains listed below, sequenced in a study of cytomegalovirus exposure and HLA in healthy donors. The data were produced by immunoSEQ multiplex PCR, yet TCRdb's version contains in-frame clones alone and is incomplete. This sample has some 290,000 clones, with approximately 85% found just once. The sequenced sample consisted of PBMCs. All receptors derive from a man aged 25-45 years in good health and CMV-seronegative.

The chain has TRBV5-4 and TRBJ2-7, with TRBD1 matching 8 bases. In germline, CDR1 is SGHNT, CDR2 YYREEE (reference sequence). V was pared by 0 bases and J by 3 bases, with 5 bases of the junction left unmatched. The CDR3 is 15 residues long. The CDR3 loop reads CASSLGGTGFYEQYF. The CDR3 DNA sequence: TGTGCCAGCAGCTTGGGGGGGACAGGCTTCTACGAGCAGTACTTC.

This chain uses TRBV4-1 with TRBJ2-1, with 8 bases aligning to TRBD2. The germline CDR1 and CDR2 sequences are MGHRA and YSYEKL. The junction had 6 bases not matched to a gene; V was cut back by 1 base and J by 7 bases. CDR3 length: 15 residues. CDR3 sequence (DNA): TGCGCCAGCAGCCAAGTTTACGGGACTAGAAATGAGCAGTTCTTC. It is translated as CASSQVYGTRNEQFF.

Comments on this clone: The sample holds other DNA sequences that translate to the same CDR3. The CDR3 reads CASSPQRNQPQHF. The CDR3 DNA reads as TGTGCCAGCAGCCCACAGAGAAATCAGCCCCAGCATTTT. The chain uses TRBV7-2 and TRBJ1-5; D is uncertain. Germline V gene data show CDR1 as SGHTA and CDR2 as FQGNSA. V lost 5 bases to trimming and J lost 4 bases, with 9 bases between them. This CDR3 is built from 13 residues.